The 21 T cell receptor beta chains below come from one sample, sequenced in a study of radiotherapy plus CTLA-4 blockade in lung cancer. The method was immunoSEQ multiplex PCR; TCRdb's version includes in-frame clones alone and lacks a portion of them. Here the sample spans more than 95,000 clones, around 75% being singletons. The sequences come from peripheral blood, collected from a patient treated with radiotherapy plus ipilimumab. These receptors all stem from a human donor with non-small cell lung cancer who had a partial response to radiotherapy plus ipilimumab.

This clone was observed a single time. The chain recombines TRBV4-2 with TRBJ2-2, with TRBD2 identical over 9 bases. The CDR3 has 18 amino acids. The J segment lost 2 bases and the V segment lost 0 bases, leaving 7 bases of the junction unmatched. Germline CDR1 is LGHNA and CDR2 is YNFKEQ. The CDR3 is CASSQESSGGFNTGELFF. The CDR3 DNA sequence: TGTGCCAGCAGCCAAGAGAGTAGCGGGGGCTTTAACACCGGGGAGCTGTTTTTT.

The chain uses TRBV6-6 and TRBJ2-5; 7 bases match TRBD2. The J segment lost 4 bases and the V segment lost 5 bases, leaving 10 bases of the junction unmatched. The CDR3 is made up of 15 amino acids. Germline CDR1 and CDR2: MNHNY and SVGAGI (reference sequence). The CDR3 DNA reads TGTGCCAGCAGTCCCCTCGGCGGGAGAGCAGAGACCCAGTACTTC. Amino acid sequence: CASSPLGGRAETQYF.

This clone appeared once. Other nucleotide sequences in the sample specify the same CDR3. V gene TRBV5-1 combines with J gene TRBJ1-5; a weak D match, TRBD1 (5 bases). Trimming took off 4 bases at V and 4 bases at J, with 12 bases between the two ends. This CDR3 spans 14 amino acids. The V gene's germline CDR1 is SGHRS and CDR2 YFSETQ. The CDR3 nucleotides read TGCGCCAGCAGCCCAGACAGCTTAAATCAGCCCCAGCATTTT. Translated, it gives CASSPDSLNQPQHF.

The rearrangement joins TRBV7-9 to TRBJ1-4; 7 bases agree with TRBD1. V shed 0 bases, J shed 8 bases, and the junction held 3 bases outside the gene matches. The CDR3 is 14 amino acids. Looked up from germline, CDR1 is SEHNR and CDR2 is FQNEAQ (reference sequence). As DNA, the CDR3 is TGTGCCAGCAGCTTAGCTTTGGGACAGGAAAAACTGTTTTTT. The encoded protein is CASSLALGQEKLFF. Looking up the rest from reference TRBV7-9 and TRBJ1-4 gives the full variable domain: DTGVSQNPRHKITKRGQNVTFRCDPISEHNRLYWYRQTLGQGPEFLTYFQNEAQLEKSRLLSDRFSAERPKGSFSTLEIQRTEQGDSAMYLCASSLALGQEKLFFGSGTQLSVL.

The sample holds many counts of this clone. The CDR3: CASSKARQSSWEQFF. DNA of the CDR3: TGCGCCAGCAGCAAAGCGAGGCAGTCTTCTTGGGAGCAGTTCTTC. This rearrangement joins TRBV4-1 to TRBJ2-1; D is unresolved. Germline V CDR1 and CDR2: MGHRA, YSYEKL. Trimming removed 5 bases from V and 10 bases from J, with 21 bases in between. There are 15 residues in the CDR3.

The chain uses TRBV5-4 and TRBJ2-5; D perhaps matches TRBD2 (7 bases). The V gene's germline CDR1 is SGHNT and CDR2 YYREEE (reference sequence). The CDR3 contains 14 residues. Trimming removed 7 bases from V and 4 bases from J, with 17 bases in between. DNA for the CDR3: TGTGCCAGCTCGCAGGGAGGGGGGGGAGAGACCCAGTACTTC. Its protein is CASSQGGGGETQYF.

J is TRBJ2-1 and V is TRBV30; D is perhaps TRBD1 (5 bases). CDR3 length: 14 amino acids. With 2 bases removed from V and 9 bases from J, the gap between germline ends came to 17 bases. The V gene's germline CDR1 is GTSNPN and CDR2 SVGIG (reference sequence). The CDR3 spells CAWSTGPYTGEQFF. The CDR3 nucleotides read TGTGCCTGGAGTACAGGACCATACACTGGTGAGCAGTTCTTC.

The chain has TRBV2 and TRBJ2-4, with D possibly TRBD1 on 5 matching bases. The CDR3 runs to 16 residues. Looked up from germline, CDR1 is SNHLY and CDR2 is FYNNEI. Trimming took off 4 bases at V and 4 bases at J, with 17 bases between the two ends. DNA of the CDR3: TGTGCCAGCAGTGTACAGGATCTTCTCCTTAAAAACATTCAGTACTTC. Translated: CASSVQDLLLKNIQYF. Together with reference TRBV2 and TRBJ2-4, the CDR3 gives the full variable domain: EPEVTQTPSHQVTQMGQEVILRCVPISNHLYFYWYRQILGQKVEFLVSFYNNEISEKSEIFDDQFSVERPDGSNFTLKIRSTKLEDSAMYFCASSVQDLLLKNIQYFGAGTRLSVL.

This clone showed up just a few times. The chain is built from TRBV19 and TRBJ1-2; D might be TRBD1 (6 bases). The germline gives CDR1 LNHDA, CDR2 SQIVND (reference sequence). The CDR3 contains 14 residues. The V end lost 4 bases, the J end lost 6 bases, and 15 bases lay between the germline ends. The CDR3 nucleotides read TGTGCCAGTAGTACTGTACAGGGCAGAGATGGCTACACCTTC. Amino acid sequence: CASSTVQGRDGYTF.

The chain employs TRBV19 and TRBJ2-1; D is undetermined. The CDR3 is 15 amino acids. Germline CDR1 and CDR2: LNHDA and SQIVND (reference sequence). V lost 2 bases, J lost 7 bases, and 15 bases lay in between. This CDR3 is CASSIFDRGQNEQFF. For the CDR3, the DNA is TGTGCCAGTAGTATATTCGATAGAGGCCAAAATGAGCAGTTCTTC.

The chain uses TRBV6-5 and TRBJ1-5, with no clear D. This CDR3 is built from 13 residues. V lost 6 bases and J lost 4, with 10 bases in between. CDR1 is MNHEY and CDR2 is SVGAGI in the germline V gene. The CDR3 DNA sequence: TGTGCCAGCAGCGCGGGAGGGAATCAGCCCCAGCATTTT. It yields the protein CASSAGGNQPQHF.

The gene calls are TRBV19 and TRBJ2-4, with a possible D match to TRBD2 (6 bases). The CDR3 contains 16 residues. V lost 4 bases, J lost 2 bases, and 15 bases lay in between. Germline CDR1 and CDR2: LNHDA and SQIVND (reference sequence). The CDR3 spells CASSTLGGIPKNIQYF. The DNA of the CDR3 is TGTGCCAGTAGTACCCTCGGGGGAATTCCCAAAAACATTCAGTACTTC. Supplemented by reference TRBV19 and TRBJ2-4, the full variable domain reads DGGITQSPKYLFRKEGQNVTLSCEQNLNHDAMYWYRQDPGQGLRLIYYSQIVNDFQKGDIAEGYSVSREKKESFPLTVTSAQKNPTAFYLCASSTLGGIPKNIQYFGAGTRLSVL.

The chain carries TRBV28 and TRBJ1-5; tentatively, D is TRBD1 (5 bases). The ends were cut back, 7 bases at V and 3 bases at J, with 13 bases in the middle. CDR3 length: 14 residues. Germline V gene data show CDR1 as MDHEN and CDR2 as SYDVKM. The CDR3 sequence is CASNPGGVNQPQHF. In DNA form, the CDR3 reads TGTGCCAGCAATCCCGGGGGGGTCAATCAGCCCCAGCATTTT.

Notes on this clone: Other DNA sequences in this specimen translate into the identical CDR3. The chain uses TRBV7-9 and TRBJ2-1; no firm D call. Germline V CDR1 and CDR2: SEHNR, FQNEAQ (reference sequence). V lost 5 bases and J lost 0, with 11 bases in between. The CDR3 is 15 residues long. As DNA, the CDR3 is TGTGCCAGCAGCCCGGGTAGAAGCTCCTACAATGAGCAGTTCTTC. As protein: CASSPGRSSYNEQFF.

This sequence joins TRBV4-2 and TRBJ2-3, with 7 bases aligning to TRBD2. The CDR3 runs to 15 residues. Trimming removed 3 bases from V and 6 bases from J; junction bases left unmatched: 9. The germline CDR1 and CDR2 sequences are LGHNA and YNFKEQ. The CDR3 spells CASSQITGGGDTQYF. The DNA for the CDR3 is TGTGCCAGCAGCCAGATTACGGGAGGAGGGGATACGCAGTATTTT.

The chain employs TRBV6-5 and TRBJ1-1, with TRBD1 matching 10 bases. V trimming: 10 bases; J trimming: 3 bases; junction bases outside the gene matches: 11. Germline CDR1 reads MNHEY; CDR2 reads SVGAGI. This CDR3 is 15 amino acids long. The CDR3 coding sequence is TGTGCCACCTTTCCCCGGGACAGGGGTGACACTGAAGCTTTCTTT. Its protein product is CATFPRDRGDTEAFF.

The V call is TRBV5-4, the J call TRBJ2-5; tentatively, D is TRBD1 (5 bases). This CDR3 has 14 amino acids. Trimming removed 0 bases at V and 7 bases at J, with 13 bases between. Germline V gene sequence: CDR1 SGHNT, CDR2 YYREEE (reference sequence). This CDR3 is CASSLGQGNPTQYF. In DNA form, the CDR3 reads TGTGCCAGCAGCTTGGGCCAGGGTAATCCGACCCAGTACTTC.

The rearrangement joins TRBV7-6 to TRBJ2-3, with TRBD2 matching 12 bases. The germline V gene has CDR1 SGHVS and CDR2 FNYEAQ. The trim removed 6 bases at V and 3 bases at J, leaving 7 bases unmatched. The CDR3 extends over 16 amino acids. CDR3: CASSPLAGGRTDTQYF. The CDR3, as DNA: TGTGCCAGCAGTCCCCTAGCGGGAGGGCGGACAGATACGCAGTATTTT.

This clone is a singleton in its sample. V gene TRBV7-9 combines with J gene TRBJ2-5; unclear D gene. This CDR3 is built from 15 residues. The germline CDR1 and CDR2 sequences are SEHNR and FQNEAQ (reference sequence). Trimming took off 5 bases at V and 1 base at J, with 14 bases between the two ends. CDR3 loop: CASSVYRDRQETQYF. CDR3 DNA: TGTGCCAGCAGCGTGTACAGAGACCGCCAAGAGACCCAGTACTTC. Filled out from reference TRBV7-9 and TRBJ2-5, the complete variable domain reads DTGVSQNPRHKITKRGQNVTFRCDPISEHNRLYWYRQTLGQGPEFLTYFQNEAQLEKSRLLSDRFSAERPKGSFSTLEIQRTEQGDSAMYLCASSVYRDRQETQYFGPGTRLLVL.

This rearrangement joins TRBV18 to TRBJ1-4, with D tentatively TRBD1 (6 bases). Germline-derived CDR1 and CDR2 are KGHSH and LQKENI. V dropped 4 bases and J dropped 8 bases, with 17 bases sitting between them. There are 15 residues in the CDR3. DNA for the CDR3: TGTGCCAGCTCACGGGACATGAACCCAATGGAAAAACTGTTTTTT. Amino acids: CASSRDMNPMEKLFF.

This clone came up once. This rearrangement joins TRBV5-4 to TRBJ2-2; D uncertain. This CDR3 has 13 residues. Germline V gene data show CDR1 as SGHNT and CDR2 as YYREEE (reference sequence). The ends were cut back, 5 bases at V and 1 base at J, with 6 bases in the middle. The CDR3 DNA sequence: TGTGCCAGCAGTGAGCAGAACACCGGGGAGCTGTTTTTT. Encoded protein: CASSEQNTGELFF.